This T cell receptor (beta chain) stems from a study of tumor-infiltrating lymphocytes in primary liver carcinoma. Total RNA and DNA came together from roughly 20-30 mg of bulk tissue without cell sorting. Concerning this clonotype: It is likely a read error, because the conserved phenylalanine at the end of the CDR3 is missing.

This CDR3 comprises 15 residues. From germline, CDR1 is SGHAT and CDR2 FQNNGV. Starting from 500 ng of total RNA, TCR beta cDNA was produced with a primer in the constant region. Three nested multiplex PCR rounds, a slightly modified ARM-PCR, produced the libraries for TCR beta. Both of the initial two PCR rounds ran for approximately 10 cycles and employed TRBV1-TRBV30 forward primers alongside a C-beta reverse primer. TCRdb reprocessed the multiplex PCR reads via MiXCR and lists one record per CDR3 protein. The repertoire has 70,000 to 95,000 distinct CDR3 sequences, nearly 70% of them found once; the top ten carry about 30%.

Sequences were obtained from liver tumor tissue from sampling region 4. The subset was: tumor region T4, right-lateral pole. The rearrangement links TRBV11-2 to TRBJ1-1, with D maybe TRBD1 (5 bases). The TCR sequence derives from a middle-aged man with primary liver carcinoma and hepatitis B virus infection. The CDR3 sequence: CVGSPPQHGGTEAFL. The CDR3, as DNA: TGTGTCGGCAGCCCCCCACAGCATGGGGGCACTGAAGCTTTCTTG.